This T cell receptor beta chain emerged from a study of CD4 T cells in relation to SARS-CoV-2 and coronaviruses. Study in general: Convalescent patients were fewer than 10 males and 4 females; two were Hispanic.

Trimming shortened V by 5 bases and J by 15 bases, and 32 bases separated the two germline ends. This CDR3 has 17 residues. Germline V gene lookup returns CDR1 SNHLY and CDR2 FYNNEI. Assay used: immunoSEQ multiplex PCR; TCRdb lists only in-frame clones, some missing. Here the sample spans around 35,000 clones, 80% to 90% being singletons. V is TRBV2 and J is TRBJ2-1; weak D call: TRBD1 (5 bases). Material for sequencing was memory CD4+ T cells from PBMCs. This clonotype was obtained from an adult with COVID-19. The CDR3 DNA reads as TGTGCCAGCAGTTACGAACATGCAAGGGGAACATCGGTTGTGCCGTTCTTC. It is translated as CASSYEHARGTSVVPFF.